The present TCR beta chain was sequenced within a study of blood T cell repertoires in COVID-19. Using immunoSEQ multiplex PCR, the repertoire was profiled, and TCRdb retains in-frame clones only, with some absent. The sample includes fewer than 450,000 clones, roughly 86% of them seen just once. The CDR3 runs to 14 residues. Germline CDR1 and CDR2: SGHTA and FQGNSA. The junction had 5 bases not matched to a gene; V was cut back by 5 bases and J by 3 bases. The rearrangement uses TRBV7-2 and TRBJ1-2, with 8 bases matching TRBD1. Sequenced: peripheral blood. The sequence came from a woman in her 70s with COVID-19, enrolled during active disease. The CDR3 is CASSIDRGYYGYTF. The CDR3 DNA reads TGTGCCAGCAGCATCGACAGGGGATACTATGGCTACACCTTC.